A single sample is the source of the 20 T cell receptor beta chains below, sequenced in a study of T cells after posttransplantation cyclophosphamide. Only in-frame clones appear in the TCRdb table, and some are missing; sequencing was by immunoSEQ multiplex PCR. This repertoire shows tens of thousands of clones, 78% found once; its top ten account for 7.5% to 10%. Busulfan-fludarabine conditioning, marrow transplant, and cyclophosphamide on days +3 and +4 were administered. This sample comprised CD4+ T cells sorted from blood, obtained 1,800 to 2,000 days after a stem cell transplant with posttransplant cyclophosphamide. Receptor source: a female patient between 40 and 50 years old who received an allogeneic stem cell transplant from a related donor, was CMV-positive, and had no GVHD. Some T cells may trace back to the graft donor.

This chain connects TRBV12-5 to TRBJ1-5; TRBD1 matches at 7 bases. With V trimmed by 0 bases and J by 2 bases, 4 bases remained unmatched. CDR1 and CDR2 (germline): LGHNT, FRNRAP. This CDR3 spans 16 amino acids. The CDR3 loop reads CASGLVLGQGNQPQHF. The CDR3 DNA reads TGTGCTAGTGGTTTGGTACTCGGACAGGGCAATCAGCCCCAGCATTTT. The variable domain in full, completed from reference TRBV12-5 and TRBJ1-5, reads DARVTQTPRHKVTEMGQEVTMRCQPILGHNTVFWYRQTMMQGLELLAYFRNRAPLDDSGMPKDRFSAEMPDATLATLKIQPSEPRDSAVYFCASGLVLGQGNQPQHFGDGTRLSIL.

V gene TRBV11-2 combines with J gene TRBJ2-2; 9 bases agree with TRBD1. Germline V CDR1 and CDR2: SGHAT, FQNNGV. The V and J ends lost 5 bases and 7 bases, in that order; junction bases with no gene match: 14. There are 17 residues in the CDR3. This CDR3 is CASSVTTGGLYGGELFF. The CDR3 coding sequence is TGTGCCAGCAGCGTGACCACAGGGGGCCTGTATGGCGGGGAGCTGTTTTTT. Full variable domain (missing parts from reference TRBV11-2 and TRBJ2-2): EAGVAQSPRYKIIEKRQSVAFWCNPISGHATLYWYQQILGQGPKLLIQFQNNGVVDDSQLPKDRFSAERLKGVDSTLKIQPAKLEDSAVYLCASSVTTGGLYGGELFFGEGSRLTVL.

The chain carries TRBV5-1 and TRBJ2-6; 8 bases are a match to TRBD1. After removal of 7 bases from V and 0 bases from J, the junction contained 6 bases not matched to a gene. The CDR3 runs to 16 residues. Germline assignment: CDR1 SGHRS and CDR2 YFSETQ. The DNA for the CDR3 is TGCGCCAGCGGACAGGGTGGGATCTCTGGGGCCAACGTCCTGACTTTC. Its translation is CASGQGGISGANVLTF. The whole variable domain, remainder taken from reference TRBV5-1 and TRBJ2-6, is KAGVTQTPRYLIKTRGQQVTLSCSPISGHRSVSWYQQTPGQGLQFLFEYFSETQRNKGNFPGRFSGRQFSNSRSEMNVSTLELGDSALYLCASGQGGISGANVLTFGAGSRLTVL.

CDR3 in DNA: TGTGCCAGCAGCTTACAGGTCGGGGTAGGCACTGAAGCTTTCTTT. Amino acids: CASSLQVGVGTEAFF. This rearrangement joins TRBV7-9 to TRBJ1-1; D remains ambiguous. Germline lookup yields CDR1 SEHNR and CDR2 FQNEAQ (reference sequence). The ends were cut back, 2 bases at V and 4 bases at J, with 14 bases in the middle. The CDR3 contains 15 residues.

The chain links TRBV19 to TRBJ2-7, with TRBD1 matching over 7 bases. Germline V gene data show CDR1 as LNHDA and CDR2 as SQIVND (reference sequence). The J segment lost 5 bases and the V segment lost 2 bases, leaving 12 bases of the junction unmatched. The CDR3 has 16 amino acids. CDR3 coding DNA: TGTGCCAGTAGTATATCGACAGGGTGGTCTGAAAACGAGCAGTACTTC. Translation: CASSISTGWSENEQYF.

The chain carries TRBV6-5 and TRBJ2-3, with D maybe TRBD1 (6 bases). CDR1 is MNHEY and CDR2 is SVGAGI in the germline V gene. Trimming pared 9 bases from V and 2 bases from J, leaving 12 bases between. There are 13 residues in the CDR3. CDR3: CASSRGPTDTQYF. CDR3 bases: TGTGCCAGTTCCAGGGGCCCCACAGATACGCAGTATTTT.

This clone was seen a single time. This chain joins TRBV7-7 and TRBJ2-2; no definite D call. Trimming stripped 1 base from V and 9 bases from J, with 9 bases between. Per the germline V gene, CDR1 is SSHAT and CDR2 is FNYEAQ (reference sequence). The length of the CDR3 is 13 residues. The CDR3 spells CASSLDGSRELFF. CDR3 DNA: TGTGCCAGCAGCTTAGACGGTTCCCGGGAGCTGTTTTTT.

The chain joins TRBV6-1 to TRBJ1-1; 7 bases line up with TRBD1. Germline CDR1 reads MNHNS; CDR2 reads SASEGT. The trim removed 7 bases at V and 11 bases at J, leaving 16 bases unmatched. The CDR3 is 14 amino acids. CDR3 sequence (DNA): TGTGCCAGCATTATACAGGGGCCCGCGATGCACGCTTTCTTT. It encodes CASIIQGPAMHAFF.

CDR3 in amino acids: CASSSGTSGGIADTQYF. The CDR3 bases are TGCGCCAGCAGCTCCGGGACTAGCGGGGGGATAGCAGATACGCAGTATTTT. J is TRBJ2-3 and V is TRBV5-1, with 15 bases aligning to TRBD2. V lost 3 bases and J lost 4; bases outside the gene matches: 6. The CDR3 spans 17 residues. Per germline, CDR1 SGHRS and CDR2 YFSETQ.

A few counts support this clone. The V and J genes are TRBV7-3 and TRBJ1-1; D remains unclear. The CDR3 consists of 13 residues. The V and J ends lost 0 bases and 1 base respectively, with 3 bases between them. Germline V gene lookup returns CDR1 SGHTA and CDR2 FQGTGA. The CDR3 DNA reads as TGTGCCAGCAGCTTAACCGGGAACACTGAAGCTTTCTTT. This sequence encodes CASSLTGNTEAFF.

The V call is TRBV6-1, the J call TRBJ2-1; 7 nucleotides align to TRBD1. The CDR3 spans 16 residues. V shed 3 bases and J 0 bases; nucleotides not matched to a gene: 5. Germline V gene data show CDR1 as MNHNS and CDR2 as SASEGT. CDR3 in DNA: TGTGCCAGCAGTGAGGGACAGCCTCCCTCCTACAATGAGCAGTTCTTC. As protein: CASSEGQPPSYNEQFF.

V gene TRBV28 combines with J gene TRBJ1-5; tentative D call: TRBD1 (5 bases). This CDR3 is built from 15 residues. Deletions cut 5 bases from V and 4 bases from J, with 15 bases between. The germline gives CDR1 MDHEN, CDR2 SYDVKM. The CDR3 sequence: CASSTPGGGNQPQHF. In nucleotides, the CDR3 is TGTGCCAGCAGTACCCCCGGGGGGGGAAATCAGCCCCAGCATTTT.

The gene calls are TRBV18 and TRBJ2-7; D might be TRBD2 (6 bases). Germline assignment: CDR1 KGHSH and CDR2 LQKENI. The CDR3 totals 14 residues. Trimming removed 3 bases from V and 3 bases from J, with 12 bases in between. The CDR3 region is CASSPSTGLYEQYF. The CDR3 bases are TGTGCCAGCTCACCGTCAACGGGACTCTACGAGCAGTACTTC. Looking up the rest from reference TRBV18 and TRBJ2-7 gives the full variable domain: NAGVMQNPRHLVRRRGQEARLRCSPMKGHSHVYWYRQLPEEGLKFMVYLQKENIIDESGMPKERFSAEFPKEGPSILRIQQVVRGDSAAYFCASSPSTGLYEQYFGPGTRLTVT.

The chain uses TRBV12-5 and TRBJ2-2; the match to TRBD1 covers 9 bases. CDR1 and CDR2 (germline): LGHNT, FRNRAP. The CDR3 covers 14 residues. CDR3 region: CATAGTGYPGELFF. The DNA for the CDR3 is TGTGCCACCGCCGGGACAGGGTATCCCGGGGAGCTGTTTTTT.

The gene calls are TRBV2 and TRBJ2-1, with 10 bases matching TRBD2. V was pared by 2 bases and J by 5 bases, with 9 bases of the junction left unmatched. The germline V gene encodes CDR1 SNHLY and CDR2 FYNNEI. The CDR3 is 17 amino acids. CDR3 sequence: CASSERVGLADNNEQFF. CDR3 coding DNA: TGTGCCAGCAGTGAACGAGTAGGACTAGCGGATAACAATGAGCAGTTCTTC.

The gene calls are TRBV5-1 and TRBJ2-2, with D tentatively TRBD2 (5 bases). The CDR3 length is 16 residues. The V end lost 0 bases, the J end lost 0 bases, and 9 bases lay between the germline ends. Germline V lookup: CDR1 SGHRS, CDR2 YFSETQ. CDR3 residues: CASSLGGGPNTGELFF. DNA for the CDR3: TGCGCCAGCAGCTTGGGTGGAGGACCGAACACCGGGGAGCTGTTTTTT.

The V and J genes are TRBV18 and TRBJ2-2; 8 nucleotides line up with TRBD1. V lost 2 bases and J lost 2; bases outside the gene matches: 7. In germline, CDR1 is KGHSH, CDR2 LQKENI. The CDR3 length is 17 residues. The CDR3: CASSPARQGRNTGELFF. The CDR3 nucleotides read TGTGCCAGCTCACCAGCTCGACAGGGGCGAAACACCGGGGAGCTGTTTTTT.

This clone came up once. The CDR3 region is CASGLATGELFF. CDR3 bases: TGTGCTAGTGGACTCGCTACCGGGGAGCTGTTTTTT. The V call is TRBV12-5, the J call TRBJ2-2; no clear D gene. There are 12 residues in the CDR3. The germline CDR1 and CDR2 sequences are LGHNT and FRNRAP. The V gene lost 6 bases and the J gene lost 5 bases, with 7 bases spanning the gap.

The gene calls are TRBV25-1 and TRBJ2-3; D possibly corresponds to TRBD2 (6 bases). Germline lookup yields CDR1 MGHDK and CDR2 SYGVNS. V lost 6 bases and J 3 bases, leaving 16 bases between the germline ends. The CDR3 runs to 15 residues. The CDR3 bases are TGTGCCAGCAGAGGGAGGAGGGTATGGACAGATACGCAGTATTTT. This encodes CASRGRRVWTDTQYF.

The chain combines TRBV15 with TRBJ1-1, with a weak D call TRBD1 (6 bases). This CDR3 is built from 16 residues. Germline CDR1 is LNHNV and CDR2 is YYDKDF (reference sequence). Trimming pared 1 base from V and 8 bases from J, leaving 20 bases between. The CDR3 nucleotides read TGTGCCACCAGCAGAGTTAAGGCAGGGGTGGGTTCGGAAGCTTTCTTT. Translated: CATSRVKAGVGSEAFF.